The 29 T cell receptor beta chains given below trace back to one sample, sequenced in a study of OX40 agonist ivuxolimab in advanced cancers. Measured with immunoSEQ multiplex PCR; TCRdb has only the in-frame clones, and not every one. Of 70,000 or so clones in the sample, over 80% were seen once. Sequenced material: CD4+ or CD8+ T cells sorted from blood, taken in a trial of the OX40 agonist ivuxolimab. The receptors stem from an adult with an advanced solid tumor such as melanoma, head and neck, liver or kidney cancer.

CDR3 DNA sequence: TGTGCCATCAGCCTCACAGGTGGCGGGAGGGCCGGGGTATCAGATACGCAGTATTTT. It is translated as CAISLTGGGRAGVSDTQYF. The chain uses TRBV10-3 and TRBJ2-3; 9 bases fit TRBD2. CDR1 ENHRY and CDR2 SYGVKD come from the germline V gene. The V segment lost 6 bases and the J segment 4 bases; nucleotides outside the gene matches: 20. The CDR3 extends over 19 amino acids.

The chain employs TRBV2 and TRBJ2-7, with D perhaps TRBD1 or TRBD2 (5 bases each). Germline CDR1 is SNHLY and CDR2 is FYNNEI. Trimming shortened V by 5 bases and J by 1 base, and 12 bases separated the two germline ends. This CDR3 is 14 amino acids long. The CDR3 sequence is CASSHRDESYEQYF. The CDR3 coding sequence is TGTGCCAGCAGTCACCGGGACGAATCCTACGAGCAGTACTTC.

This clone was seen only once. The CDR3 region is CASRDGRGRIASEAFF. The CDR3 DNA follows: TGCGCCAGCAGGGATGGCCGGGGGCGGATCGCCTCTGAAGCTTTCTTT. The V gene is TRBV4-1, the J gene TRBJ1-1, with TRBD1 as a possible D gene (6 bases). V lost 6 bases and J lost 6, with 23 bases in between. The CDR3 extends over 16 amino acids. The germline V gene has CDR1 MGHRA and CDR2 YSYEKL.

As for this clone: Additional DNA sequences in this sample encode the identical CDR3. This chain links TRBV5-1 with TRBJ1-1; 7 positions match TRBD1. V was pared by 2 bases and J by 5 bases, with 0 bases of the junction left unmatched. Germline V CDR1 and CDR2: SGHRS, YFSETQ. The CDR3 has 12 amino acids. In DNA form, the CDR3 reads TGCGCCAGCAGCTTCAGGGGGACTGAAGCTTTCTTT. Protein: CASSFRGTEAFF.

The CDR3 bases are TGTGCCATCACCCAAGGACAAGGGACCGGGGAGCTGTTTTTT. Amino acid sequence: CAITQGQGTGELFF. The chain is built from TRBV5-4 and TRBJ2-2; perhaps TRBD1 as D (5 bases). Germline assignment: CDR1 SGHNT and CDR2 YYREEE (reference sequence). The length of the CDR3 is 14 residues. Trimming pared 9 bases from V and 5 bases from J, leaving 17 bases between.

The chain employs TRBV27 and TRBJ1-2, with a weak D call TRBD1 (6 bases). The CDR3 is made up of 14 amino acids. The V and J ends lost 4 bases and 4 bases respectively, with 13 bases between them. The germline V gene has CDR1 MNHEY and CDR2 SMNVEV (reference sequence). CDR3 nucleotides: TGTGCCAGCAGTTGGGGGGCCAATGGCTATGGCTACACCTTC. It codes for CASSWGANGYGYTF.

The CDR3 DNA follows: TGTGCCAGCGGCGACGGGGGGAGGCAGTTCTTC. It codes for CASGDGGRQFF. The chain joins TRBV6-5 to TRBJ2-1; the match to TRBD2 covers 7 bases. After removal of 8 bases from V and 12 bases from J, the junction contained 7 bases not matched to a gene. The CDR3 has 11 amino acids. Germline V CDR1 and CDR2: MNHEY, SVGAGI.

The chain has TRBV28 and TRBJ1-5; TRBD1 might be the D (6 bases). The CDR3 is made up of 15 amino acids. Germline V gene sequence: CDR1 MDHEN, CDR2 SYDVKM. V was shortened by 5 bases and J by 1 base, with 12 bases between the two germline ends. The CDR3, as DNA: TGTGCCAGCAGTATCACACAGGGAAGCAATCAGCCCCAGCATTTT. Residues: CASSITQGSNQPQHF.

This chain uses TRBV7-2 with TRBJ1-5; D remains ambiguous. Between the trimmed V and J ends, which lost 2 bases and 5 bases, there was a span of 7 bases. CDR3 length: 13 amino acids. The germline CDR1 and CDR2 sequences are SGHTA and FQGNSA. The CDR3 nucleotides are TGTGCCAGCAGCTTAAACAGTCATCAGCCCCAGCATTTT. It yields the protein CASSLNSHQPQHF.

CDR3 in amino acids: CASSRGGGAAYGYTF. The CDR3 DNA reads TGTGCCAGCAGCCGGGGGGGAGGGGCGGCCTATGGCTACACCTTC. This chain uses TRBV5-4 with TRBJ1-2; a weak D match, TRBD1 (5 bases). This CDR3 is 15 amino acids long. With 4 bases removed from V and 4 bases from J, the gap between germline ends came to 17 bases. Germline-derived CDR1 and CDR2 are SGHNT and YYREEE (reference sequence).

Concerning this clone: The sample contains more than one DNA sequence encoding this CDR3. The gene calls are TRBV6-4 and TRBJ1-5; no reliable D call. The CDR3 contains 20 residues. CDR1 MRHNA and CDR2 SNTAGT come from the germline V gene. V lost 0 bases to trimming and J lost 0 bases, with 21 bases between them. CDR3 amino acids: CASSDSRCQVGVGSNQPQHF. The CDR3 nucleotides are TGTGCCAGCAGTGACTCGAGGTGCCAGGTTGGGGTGGGTAGCAATCAGCCCCAGCATTTT.

This rearrangement joins TRBV6-1 to TRBJ2-3, with 8 bases that match TRBD2. CDR3 length: 14 residues. Germline V gene data show CDR1 as MNHNS and CDR2 as SASEGT. V dropped 8 bases and J dropped 4; count of bases not matched to a gene: 8. Written as DNA, the CDR3 is TGTGCCAGCCGAACGGGGGGGCGGGCAGATACGCAGTATTTT. This gives the protein CASRTGGRADTQYF.

The V gene is TRBV7-2, the J gene TRBJ1-2, with a tentative D call TRBD1 (6 bases). CDR1 and CDR2 (germline): SGHTA, FQGNSA. This CDR3 is built from 16 residues. V shed 5 bases and J shed 3 bases, with 19 bases lying between them. The CDR3: CASSGTGARLDYGYTF. CDR3 sequence (DNA): TGTGCCAGCAGCGGGACGGGGGCCAGGCTTGACTATGGCTACACCTTC.

The rearrangement links TRBV25-1 to TRBJ2-2; the D is unclear. Trimming pared 7 bases from V and 5 bases from J, leaving 11 bases between. Germline V lookup: CDR1 MGHDK, CDR2 SYGVNS. The CDR3 spans 13 residues. Written as DNA, the CDR3 is TGTGCCAGCACCCAGACGGTTACCGGGGAGCTGTTTTTT. It translates to CASTQTVTGELFF.

The chain has TRBV18 and TRBJ2-3, with a possible D match to TRBD1 (5 bases). Trimming took 2 bases from V and 2 from J, leaving 14 bases between them. Looked up from germline, CDR1 is KGHSH and CDR2 is LQKENI. CDR3 length: 16 amino acids. As DNA, the CDR3 is TGTGCCAGCTCACCAGTCGAAGGGGTGTTCACAGATACGCAGTATTTT. It codes for CASSPVEGVFTDTQYF.

This chain links TRBV2 with TRBJ2-3, with 8 bases lining up with TRBD1. Germline CDR1 and CDR2: SNHLY and FYNNEI. Trimming took 6 bases from V and 2 from J; bases not matched to a gene: 4. The CDR3 sequence is 14 residues long. The CDR3: CASRGDRFTDTQYF. DNA for the CDR3: TGTGCCAGCAGGGGGGACAGGTTCACAGATACGCAGTATTTT.

The V call is TRBV11-3, the J call TRBJ2-2; the D gene could be TRBD1 or TRBD2 (5 bases each). Between the trimmed V and J ends, which lost 1 base and 4 bases, there was a span of 10 bases. Germline values: CDR1 SGHNT, CDR2 YENEEA. This CDR3 is 15 amino acids long. The CDR3: CASSLGPGATGELFF. CDR3 in DNA: TGTGCCAGCAGCTTAGGTCCCGGGGCCACCGGGGAGCTGTTTTTT.

Points on this clone: At one end, the junction sequence differs from germline, possibly due to a read error. V gene TRBV2 combines with J gene TRBJ1-5, with a weak D call TRBD1 (5 bases). Per the germline V gene, CDR1 is SNHLY and CDR2 is FYNNEI. The length of the CDR3 is 15 residues. The CDR3 DNA reads TGTGCCAGCAGTGATAGAGGGAGGGGCAACCAGCCCCAGCATTTT. Its translation: CASSDRGRGNQPQHF.

This sequence joins TRBV7-2 and TRBJ2-3; no clear D gene. The CDR3 is made up of 13 amino acids. Germline CDR1 is SGHTA and CDR2 is FQGNSA. With 0 bases removed from V and 2 bases from J, the gap between germline ends came to 3 bases. CDR3: CASSLAVTDTQYF. For the CDR3, the DNA is TGTGCCAGCAGCTTAGCGGTCACAGATACGCAGTATTTT.

The genes are TRBV27 and TRBJ1-5; 7 nucleotides line up with TRBD1. CDR3 length: 15 residues. Germline assignment: CDR1 MNHEY and CDR2 SMNVEV (reference sequence). Germline trimming cut 3 bases from V and 2 bases from J; bases unmatched to any gene: 4. CDR3 DNA sequence: TGTGCCAGCAGTTTCTCCGGGACAGGCAATCAGCCCCAGCATTTT. Translation: CASSFSGTGNQPQHF.

The chain combines TRBV5-4 with TRBJ2-7; TRBD2 matches at 9 bases. This CDR3 contains 15 residues. Per germline, CDR1 SGHNT and CDR2 YYREEE (reference sequence). Losses at the gene ends were 5 bases for V and 0 bases for J; bases not matched to a gene: 6. In nucleotides, the CDR3 is TGTGCCAGCAGTTTTAGCGGGAGTCCCTCCTACGAGCAGTACTTC. It specifies CASSFSGSPSYEQYF.

V and J are TRBV4-2 and TRBJ1-1; D gene uncertain. Germline CDR1 reads LGHNA; CDR2 reads YNFKEQ. V was shortened by 4 bases and J by 7 bases, with 10 bases between the two germline ends. The CDR3 is 12 residues long. CDR3 in amino acids: CASSLWSGEAFF. The CDR3 DNA sequence: TGTGCCAGCAGCCTCTGGTCCGGTGAAGCTTTCTTT.

The CDR3 DNA reads TGTGCCAGTAGTTCCTGGACAGGCGACAATCAGCCCCAGCATTTT. As protein: CASSSWTGDNQPQHF. The chain employs TRBV19 and TRBJ1-5, with 7 bases lining up with TRBD1. The CDR3 is made up of 15 amino acids. Germline values: CDR1 LNHDA, CDR2 SQIVND (reference sequence). V trimming: 5 bases; J trimming: 3 bases; junction bases outside the gene matches: 7.

V usage is TRBV6-5 and J usage is TRBJ1-1, with D perhaps matching TRBD1 (6 bases). The CDR3 covers 13 residues. Germline loops: CDR1 MNHEY, CDR2 SVGAGI. V lost 10 bases, J lost 4 bases, and 16 bases lay in between. This CDR3 reads CATGGGLATEAFF. The CDR3 coding sequence is TGTGCCACCGGCGGGGGGCTGGCCACTGAAGCTTTCTTT.

The chain uses TRBV6-1 and TRBJ1-3; the D is unclear. Per the germline V gene, CDR1 is MNHNS and CDR2 is SASEGT. The CDR3 is made up of 16 amino acids. Trimming removed 1 base at V and 0 bases at J, with 10 bases between. CDR3 loop: CASSEGSPSSGNTIYF. The CDR3 DNA sequence: TGTGCCAGCAGTGAAGGCAGCCCCTCCTCTGGAAACACCATATATTTT.

The chain carries TRBV13 and TRBJ2-1; tentative D call: TRBD1 (6 bases). V was cut by 2 bases and J by 4 bases, with 12 bases left in between. CDR3 length: 15 residues. CDR1 PRHDT and CDR2 FYEKMQ come from the germline V gene (reference sequence). CDR3 protein: CASSLPPRGYNEQFF. Written as DNA, the CDR3 is TGTGCCAGCAGCTTACCTCCCAGGGGTTACAATGAGCAGTTCTTC. Looking up the rest from reference TRBV13 and TRBJ2-1 gives the full variable domain: AAGVIQSPRHLIKEKRETATLKCYPIPRHDTVYWYQQGPGQDPQFLISFYEKMQSDKGSIPDRFSAQQFSDYHSELNMSSLELGDSALYFCASSLPPRGYNEQFFGPGTRLTVL.

CDR3 coding DNA: TGTGCCAGCAGCGGGGACAGGGGCCTCTATGGCTACACCTTC. Translating it yields CASSGDRGLYGYTF. The rearrangement links TRBV5-6 to TRBJ1-2; TRBD1 aligns across 10 bases. Germline-derived CDR1 and CDR2 are SGHDT and YYEEEE. After removal of 4 bases from V and 4 bases from J, the junction contained 4 bases not matched to a gene. The CDR3 runs to 14 residues.

The chain uses TRBV19 and TRBJ2-2; 10 bases map to TRBD1. Trimming at V came to 4 bases and at J to 4 bases, leaving 3 bases not matched to a gene. There are 15 residues in the CDR3. The germline V gene encodes CDR1 LNHDA and CDR2 SQIVND (reference sequence). CDR3 nucleotides: TGTGCCAGTAGTACGACAGGGGGCGGCACCGGGGAGCTGTTTTTT. Its translation is CASSTTGGGTGELFF.

The gene calls are TRBV5-1 and TRBJ2-3; 11 nucleotides agree with TRBD2. Trimming took 5 bases from V and 4 from J; bases not matched to a gene: 6. The CDR3 is 15 residues long. CDR1 is SGHRS, CDR2 YFSETQ, per germline. The CDR3 loop reads CASSFSGGAADTQYF. CDR3 nucleotides: TGCGCCAGCAGTTTTAGCGGGGGGGCAGCAGATACGCAGTATTTT.